These 32 T cell receptor beta chains were all obtained from the same sample, sequenced in a study of blood T cell repertoires in COVID-19. Libraries were prepared by immunoSEQ multiplex PCR; TCRdb keeps only in-frame clonotypes and omits some of them. The sample has roughly 400,000 clones, approximately 87% seen once. Sequenced: PBMCs or T cells enriched from blood (not recorded which). The receptor set was obtained from a woman aged 45-65 years who had recovered from COVID-19.

The rearrangement joins TRBV5-4 to TRBJ2-2, with 10 bases aligning to TRBD1. Trimming at V came to 1 base and at J to 5 bases, leaving 8 bases not matched to a gene. The CDR3 sequence is 17 residues long. CDR1 and CDR2 from the germline V gene are SGHNT and YYREEE (reference sequence). The CDR3 DNA follows: TGTGCCAGCAGCTTGTTTTCCGGGACAGGGGAAACCGGGGAGCTGTTTTTT. Its protein is CASSLFSGTGETGELFF.

The V gene is TRBV27, the J gene TRBJ1-1; 8 positions agree with TRBD1. V lost 2 bases, J lost 0 bases, and 2 bases stayed unmatched. CDR1 and CDR2 (germline): MNHEY, SMNVEV (reference sequence). The CDR3 has 15 residues. The CDR3 DNA sequence: TGTGCCAGCAGTTTAGGGACAGGACTGAACACTGAAGCTTTCTTT. Encoded protein: CASSLGTGLNTEAFF.

This clone appeared once. The chain couples TRBV25-1 to TRBJ1-4; 10 bases line up with TRBD1. Looked up from germline, CDR1 is MGHDK and CDR2 is SYGVNS. With 7 bases clipped from V and 6 bases from J, the junction kept 2 bases outside the gene matches. This CDR3 comprises 13 residues. CDR3 amino acids: CASTGTGDEKLFF. The CDR3 nucleotides are TGTGCCAGCACCGGGACAGGGGATGAAAAACTGTTTTTT.

V is TRBV29-1 and J is TRBJ1-1, with 9 bases matching TRBD1. Germline V gives CDR1 SQVTM, CDR2 ANQGSEA. The CDR3 totals 13 residues. Losses at the gene ends were 6 bases for V and 4 bases for J; bases not matched to a gene: 6. The CDR3 bases are TGCAGCGTCCTACAGGGGGCGGGCACTGAAGCTTTCTTT. Translating gives CSVLQGAGTEAFF.

J is TRBJ1-1 and V is TRBV10-3; 7 positions agree with TRBD1. Trimming at V came to 10 bases and at J to 2 bases, leaving 10 bases not matched to a gene. The CDR3 extends over 14 amino acids. Per the germline V gene, CDR1 is ENHRY and CDR2 is SYGVKD. The chain's CDR3 is CATHETGSNTEAFF. CDR3 DNA sequence: TGTGCCACGCATGAGACAGGGTCTAACACTGAAGCTTTCTTT.

In DNA form, the CDR3 reads TGTGCCGGGGGTGCGGGGACTCAGCCCCAGCATTTT. Protein sequence: CAGGAGTQPQHF. The rearrangement uses TRBV30 and TRBJ1-5; D might be TRBD1 (5 bases). Per germline, CDR1 GTSNPN and CDR2 SVGIG (reference sequence). V was clipped by 8 bases and J by 6 bases, with 14 bases between them. This CDR3 has 12 residues. The full variable domain, in which reference TRBV30 and TRBJ1-5 provide the parts outside the CDR3, is SQTIHQWPATLVQPVGSPLSLECTVEGTSNPNLYWYRQAAGRGLQLLFYSVGIGQISSEVPQNLSASRPQDRQFILSSKKLLLSDSGFYLCAGGAGTQPQHFGDGTRLSIL.

In DNA, the CDR3 is TGCGCCAGCAGCCGCCGGACAGGATCCTACGAGCAGTACTTC. This gives the protein CASSRRTGSYEQYF. The chain carries TRBV4-1 and TRBJ2-7; 7 bases are shared with TRBD1. CDR3 size: 14 residues. Germline V gene lookup returns CDR1 MGHRA and CDR2 YSYEKL. Trimming removed 4 bases from V and 1 base from J; junction bases left unmatched: 4.

This chain links TRBV4-3 with TRBJ2-3; 7 nucleotides align to TRBD2. With V trimmed by 0 bases and J by 8 bases, 2 bases remained unmatched. Germline V gene lookup returns CDR1 LGHNA and CDR2 YSLEER. This CDR3 spans 13 amino acids. The CDR3 coding sequence is TGCGCCAGCAGCCAAGATGGGAGGGGTACGCAGTATTTT. This encodes CASSQDGRGTQYF.

This chain links TRBV14 with TRBJ2-2; possible D gene TRBD1, 7 bases. Germline V lookup: CDR1 SGHDN, CDR2 FVKESK. Trimming removed 5 bases at V and 2 bases at J, with 12 bases between. The CDR3 is 15 residues long. The CDR3 loop is CASSGGTVNTGELFF. For the CDR3, the DNA is TGTGCCAGCAGCGGAGGGACAGTAAACACCGGGGAGCTGTTTTTT.

The rearrangement joins TRBV10-2 to TRBJ1-1, with D hard to call. Germline loops: CDR1 WSHSY, CDR2 SAAADI. The CDR3 contains 14 residues. V lost 10 bases, J lost 0 bases, and 15 bases lay in between. The CDR3 sequence: CATSGLGLNTEAFF. CDR3 in DNA: TGCGCCACCTCGGGGTTAGGCCTGAACACTGAAGCTTTCTTT.

The chain employs TRBV6-2 or TRBV6-3 and TRBJ2-7; TRBD2 matches 11 bases. The CDR3 runs to 17 residues. Germline CDR1 is MNHEY and CDR2 is SVGEGT. After removal of 5 bases from V and 3 bases from J, the junction contained 12 bases not matched to a gene. The CDR3 loop is CASSHRLGTSGHYEQYF. CDR3 coding DNA: TGTGCCAGCAGTCACCGCCTGGGGACTAGCGGACACTACGAGCAGTACTTC.

The genes are TRBV2 and TRBJ1-6; the match to TRBD1 covers 10 bases. CDR3 length: 16 amino acids. The V gene's germline CDR1 is SNHLY and CDR2 FYNNEI. Trimming at V came to 7 bases and at J to 4 bases, leaving 7 bases not matched to a gene. The CDR3 region has the DNA TGTGCCAGCACTACCGACAGGGGGCGTTATAATTCACCCCTCCACTTT. Residues: CASTTDRGRYNSPLHF.

V and J are TRBV30 and TRBJ2-1; 7 bases are a match to TRBD2. V shed 7 bases, J shed 0 bases, and the junction held 3 bases outside the gene matches. The CDR3 length is 13 residues. The germline gives CDR1 GTSNPN, CDR2 SVGIG (reference sequence). CDR3 DNA sequence: TGTGCCTTGGTAGCGGGCTCCTACAATGAGCAGTTCTTC. Its translation is CALVAGSYNEQFF.

This rearrangement joins TRBV5-6 to TRBJ2-1; TRBD1 is a possible D gene (5 bases). V dropped 3 bases and J dropped 10 bases, with 8 bases sitting between them. Germline V gives CDR1 SGHDT, CDR2 YYEEEE. This CDR3 has 11 residues. Here the CDR3 DNA reads TGTGCCAGCAGCTCCTCAGGGGAGCAGTTCTTC. Translation: CASSSSGEQFF. Complete variable domain (other parts from reference TRBV5-6 and TRBJ2-1): DAGVTQSPTHLIKTRGQQVTLRCSPKSGHDTVSWYQQALGQGPQFIFQYYEEEERQRGNFPDRFSGHQFPNYSSELNVNALLLGDSALYLCASSSSGEQFFGPGTRLTVL.

The V gene is TRBV3-1 (or the pseudogene TRBV3-2), the J gene TRBJ1-3, with D unclear. The CDR3 covers 14 residues. V was clipped by 2 bases and J by 3 bases, with 8 bases between them. CDR1 and CDR2 (germline): LGHDT, YNNKEL (reference sequence). The DNA for the CDR3 is TGTGCCAGCAGCCAAATTCGGGATGGAAACACCATATATTTT. This gives the protein CASSQIRDGNTIYF.

V is TRBV9 and J is TRBJ1-1; 11 bases match TRBD1. This CDR3 has 15 amino acids. V was pared by 4 bases and J by 6 bases, with 8 bases of the junction left unmatched. Germline values: CDR1 SGDLS, CDR2 YYNGEE. CDR3: CASSPWTGGLAEAFF. CDR3 sequence (DNA): TGTGCCAGCAGCCCTTGGACAGGGGGCTTGGCTGAAGCTTTCTTT.

Only one count was recorded for this clone. V is TRBV3-1 (or the pseudogene TRBV3-2) and J is TRBJ2-2, with D hard to call. Germline-derived CDR1 and CDR2 are LGHDT and YNNKEL (reference sequence). The CDR3 is 14 residues long. The ends were cut back, 0 bases at V and 5 bases at J, with 7 bases in the middle. CDR3: CASSQDVLTGELFF. The CDR3 region has the DNA TGTGCCAGCAGCCAAGATGTCCTTACCGGGGAGCTGTTTTTT.

This clone was counted once. This chain links TRBV30 with TRBJ1-2; possibly TRBD1 for D (5 bases). This CDR3 is built from 14 residues. CDR1 is GTSNPN, CDR2 SVGIG, per germline (reference sequence). V lost 2 bases and J lost 8, with 18 bases in between. The CDR3 DNA follows: TGTGCCTGGAGTTCGTCGTCCAGGGCGTGGGGCTACACCTTC. Its protein product is CAWSSSSRAWGYTF.

This chain joins TRBV24-1 and TRBJ2-5; weak D call: TRBD2 (5 bases). V was trimmed by 4 bases and J by 0 bases, leaving 20 bases between them. The CDR3 loop spans 18 amino acids. Germline CDR1 and CDR2: KGHDR and SFDVKD. CDR3 protein: CATSDPPGLPHYQETQYF. CDR3 nucleotide sequence: TGTGCCACCAGTGACCCTCCCGGACTTCCGCACTACCAAGAGACCCAGTACTTC.

The chain has TRBV3-1 (or the pseudogene TRBV3-2) and TRBJ1-1, with TRBD1 as a possible D gene (6 bases). From germline, CDR1 is LGHDT and CDR2 YNNKEL (reference sequence). The CDR3 spans 14 residues. The V end was cut by 4 bases, the J end by 5 bases, with 14 bases between. Written as DNA, the CDR3 is TGTGCCAGCAGCCCACGTCCAGGGGATACTGAAGCTTTCTTT. It codes for CASSPRPGDTEAFF.

V is TRBV11-1 and J is TRBJ1-6; 7 nucleotides align to TRBD1. V lost 5 bases, J lost 6 bases, and 7 bases stayed unmatched. Germline CDR1 is SGHAT and CDR2 is FQDESV (reference sequence). The CDR3 spans 15 residues. The CDR3 loop reads CASSQQGDFNSPLHF. The CDR3, as DNA: TGTGCCAGCAGCCAGCAGGGGGATTTTAATTCACCCCTCCACTTT.

J is TRBJ2-7 and V is TRBV11-1, with D possibly matching TRBD2 (7 bases). Germline V gene sequence: CDR1 SGHAT, CDR2 FQDESV (reference sequence). V lost 5 bases, J lost 3 bases, and 11 bases lay in between. This CDR3 region has 13 residues. This CDR3 is CASSPGGSYEQYF. The CDR3 DNA follows: TGTGCCAGCAGCCCGGGGGGCAGCTACGAGCAGTACTTC.

This chain joins TRBV7-9 and TRBJ1-3, with 8 nucleotides matching TRBD1. Trimming cost V 5 bases and J 6 bases; bases outside gene matches: 12. CDR1 and CDR2 (germline): SEHNR, FQNEAQ (reference sequence). This CDR3 region has 16 residues. The CDR3 sequence is CASSQNRQGLENTIYF. Written as DNA, the CDR3 is TGTGCCAGCAGCCAAAATCGACAGGGGCTCGAAAACACCATATATTTT.

The rearrangement uses TRBV27 and TRBJ1-1; weak D call: TRBD1 (5 bases). Looked up from germline, CDR1 is MNHEY and CDR2 is SMNVEV (reference sequence). The CDR3 extends over 12 amino acids. Trimming shortened V by 4 bases and J by 12 bases, and 15 bases separated the two germline ends. The DNA of the CDR3 is TGTGCCAGCAGTTCGGGGGTTTGGGAAACTTTCTTT. Protein: CASSSGVWETFF.

The V call is TRBV6-5, the J call TRBJ1-2; D is possibly TRBD1 (5 bases). The V end was cut by 6 bases, the J end by 1 base, with 12 bases between. The CDR3 totals 14 residues. CDR1 and CDR2 from the germline V gene are MNHEY and SVGAGI. CDR3 sequence: CASRMDTLNYGYTF. The CDR3 DNA is TGTGCCAGCAGGATGGACACACTTAACTATGGCTACACCTTC.

The chain employs TRBV9 and TRBJ2-1; 7 positions match TRBD2. The trim removed 2 bases at V and 9 bases at J, leaving 17 bases unmatched. This CDR3 contains 17 residues. Germline-derived CDR1 and CDR2 are SGDLS and YYNGEE. The CDR3 bases are TGTGCCAGCAGCGTTTCGGTAAGGGCGGGGGATTTAGGTGAGCAGTTCTTC. Amino acid sequence: CASSVSVRAGDLGEQFF.

The gene calls are TRBV28 and TRBJ1-2, with TRBD1 as a possible D gene (5 bases). Trimming removed 2 bases at V and 2 bases at J, with 12 bases between. Germline values: CDR1 MDHEN, CDR2 SYDVKM. This CDR3 spans 15 amino acids. CDR3 loop: CASSLTNRQNYGYTF. CDR3 nucleotide sequence: TGTGCCAGCAGTTTAACAAACAGGCAGAACTATGGCTACACCTTC.

The gene calls are TRBV19 and TRBJ1-1; 7 bases map to TRBD1. Trimming at V came to 8 bases and at J to 3 bases, leaving 6 bases not matched to a gene. The germline V gene encodes CDR1 LNHDA and CDR2 SQIVND (reference sequence). This CDR3 has 13 amino acids. CDR3 amino acids: CASHVQGYTEAFF. CDR3 DNA: TGTGCCAGTCACGTACAGGGGTACACTGAAGCTTTCTTT.

This rearrangement joins TRBV30 to TRBJ2-7; the D gene is possibly TRBD1 (5 bases). CDR3 length: 11 residues. Trimming shortened V by 3 bases and J by 3 bases, and 6 bases separated the two germline ends. CDR1 is GTSNPN and CDR2 is SVGIG in the germline V gene (reference sequence). The CDR3 sequence: CAWSRDYEQYF. In DNA form, the CDR3 reads TGTGCCTGGAGCAGGGACTACGAGCAGTACTTC.

The rearrangement links TRBV6-5 to TRBJ1-5, with 7 bases aligning to TRBD1. There are 15 residues in the CDR3. The V gene end was trimmed by 7 bases and the J gene end by 4 bases; junction bases not matched to a gene: 10. The V gene's germline CDR1 is MNHEY and CDR2 SVGAGI. The CDR3 sequence: CASIVGDSQNQPQHF. The DNA of the CDR3 is TGTGCCAGCATTGTTGGGGACAGTCAGAATCAGCCCCAGCATTTT.

The CDR3 loop is CASSPADAGEKFYNEQFF. In DNA form, the CDR3 reads TGTGCCAGCAGCCCCGCGGACGCGGGGGAGAAATTCTACAATGAGCAGTTCTTC. The chain has TRBV6-2 or TRBV6-3 and TRBJ2-1, with TRBD2 identical over 7 bases. J was trimmed by 3 bases and V by 6 bases; bases with no gene match: 17. This CDR3 is 18 amino acids long. CDR1 and CDR2 (germline): MNHEY, SVGEGT.

V gene TRBV27 combines with J gene TRBJ2-5, with D possibly TRBD1 on 5 matching bases. The CDR3 sequence is 14 residues long. Germline CDR1 and CDR2: MNHEY and SMNVEV (reference sequence). V was shortened by 5 bases and J by 4 bases, with 14 bases between the two germline ends. This CDR3 is CASSRVRGPETQYF. The CDR3 DNA follows: TGTGCCAGCAGTCGTGTAAGGGGTCCAGAGACCCAGTACTTC.